Sequencing of this T cell receptor (beta chain) was carried out in a study of blood T cell repertoires in COVID-19. The germline CDR1 and CDR2 sequences are SGHVS and FQNEAQ. The V segment lost 5 bases and the J segment 4 bases; nucleotides outside the gene matches: 9. The CDR3 covers 16 residues. This clone was observed a handful of times. Methods used by the authors: By means of reference gene primer amplification, nucleated cell counts were estimated. Sequencing was performed with immunoSEQ multiplex PCR; in TCRdb, only in-frame clones are kept and a portion is missing. Clone size and the V and J calls come from that table; the DNA yielded D and trimming. The sample records under 350,000 clones, approximately 86% being singletons.

The sequence came from a woman aged 40 to 55 with acute COVID-19. Input material: PBMCs or T cells enriched from blood (not recorded which). J is TRBJ1-3 and V is TRBV7-8; 9 bases agree with TRBD1. The CDR3 protein is CASSLQDRGGGNTIYF. The DNA of the CDR3 is TGTGCCAGCAGCCTACAGGACAGGGGTGGAGGAAACACCATATATTTT.